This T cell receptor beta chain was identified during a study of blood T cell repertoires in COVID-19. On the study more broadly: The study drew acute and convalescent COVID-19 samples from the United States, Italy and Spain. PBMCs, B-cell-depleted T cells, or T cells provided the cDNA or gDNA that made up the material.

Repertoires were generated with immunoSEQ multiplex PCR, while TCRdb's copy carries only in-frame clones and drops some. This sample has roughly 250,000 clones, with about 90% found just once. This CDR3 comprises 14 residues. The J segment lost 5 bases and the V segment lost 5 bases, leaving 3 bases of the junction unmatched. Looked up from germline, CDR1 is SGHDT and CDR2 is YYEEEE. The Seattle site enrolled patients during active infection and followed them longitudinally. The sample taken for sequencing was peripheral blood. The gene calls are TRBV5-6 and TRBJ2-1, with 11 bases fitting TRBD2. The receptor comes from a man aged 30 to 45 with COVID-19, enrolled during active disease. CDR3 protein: CASSLAGGNNEQFF. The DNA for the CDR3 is TGTGCCAGCAGTTTAGCGGGGGGGAACAATGAGCAGTTCTTC.